This TCR beta chain was documented in a study of cytomegalovirus exposure and HLA in healthy donors. Study-wide context: The 500 to 850 first-cohort repertoires and the 95 to 150 validation repertoires shared the same platform, a later analysis reported.

The CDR3 contains 17 residues. V lost 0 bases to trimming and J lost 0 bases, with 13 bases between them. CDR1 and CDR2 (germline): LGHNA, YNFKEQ. Using immunoSEQ multiplex PCR, the repertoire was profiled, and TCRdb retains in-frame clones only, with some absent. Here the sample spans some 49,000 clones, approximately 95% being singletons. About this clone: What it binds is unknown.

Study results and caveats: Through in vitro validation, three CMV-associated chains were shown to be specific for CMV antigens. Across donors, most TCRs were seen rarely, yet some public ones were widespread. The authors listed 150 to 200 TCR beta chains as cytomegalovirus-associated.

The source is a woman younger than 35 in good health and CMV-seropositive. Sequencing was carried out using PBMCs. The V call is TRBV4-2, the J call TRBJ2-3, with D uncertain. CDR3 in DNA: TGTGCCAGCAGCCAAGAAGGCGCGCAGACTAGCACAGATACGCAGTATTTT. It translates to CASSQEGAQTSTDTQYF.